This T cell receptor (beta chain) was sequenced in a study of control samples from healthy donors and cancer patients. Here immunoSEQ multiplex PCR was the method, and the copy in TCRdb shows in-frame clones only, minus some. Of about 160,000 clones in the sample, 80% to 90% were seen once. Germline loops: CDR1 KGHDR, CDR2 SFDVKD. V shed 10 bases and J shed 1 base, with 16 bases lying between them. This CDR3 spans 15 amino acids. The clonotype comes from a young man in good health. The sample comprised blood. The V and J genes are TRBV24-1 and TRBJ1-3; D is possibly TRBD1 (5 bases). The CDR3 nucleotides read TGTGCCACGGTTTCGACGGCAGGGTCTGGAAACACCATATATTTT. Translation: CATVSTAGSGNTIYF.